These 10 T cell receptor beta chains came from one sample sequenced in a study of Ad26.COV2.S vaccination and SARS-CoV-2 variants. The treatment was: around 19 received Ad26.COV2.S at low or high dose, single or two shots; roughly 5 received placebo; per-sample allocation not given. Sample collection was performed on day 63 after the first vaccine or placebo injection. TCRdb's copy holds only in-frame clones and misses some; the assay was immunoSEQ multiplex PCR. Counted here are more than 400,000 clones, roughly 90% occurring once; the ten biggest clones make up about 1.7%. The sample here was peripheral blood, taken in a trial of Ad26.COV2.S vaccine versus placebo. The source is a person between 18 and 60 years old who received the Ad26.COV2.S COVID-19 vaccine or a placebo.

This chain links TRBV10-2 with TRBJ1-1, with 8 bases identical to TRBD1. CDR3 length: 15 residues. The junction had 3 bases not matched to a gene; V was cut back by 2 bases and J by 1 base. Germline values: CDR1 WSHSY, CDR2 SAAADI. In DNA, the CDR3 is TGCGCCAGCAGTGAGAGGACAGGGTGGAACACTGAAGCTTTCTTT. Its protein is CASSERTGWNTEAFF.

The chain employs TRBV20-1 and TRBJ2-2; no reliable D call. Trimming removed 3 bases from V and 3 bases from J, with 11 bases in between. CDR1 and CDR2 from the germline V gene are DFQATT and SNEGSKA (reference sequence). The CDR3 sequence is 14 residues long. The CDR3 spells CSASSLDDTGELFF. The CDR3, as DNA: TGCAGTGCTAGTTCCCTGGACGACACCGGGGAGCTGTTTTTT.

The V gene is TRBV7-2, the J gene TRBJ1-2; D might be TRBD1 (5 bases). Trimming cost V 1 base and J 7 bases, with 19 bases left between them. CDR1 SGHTA and CDR2 FQGNSA come from the germline V gene. This CDR3 spans 16 amino acids. CDR3 sequence reads: CASSLDRARDLRGYTF. CDR3 DNA: TGTGCCAGCAGCTTAGATAGGGCCAGGGATCTGCGTGGCTACACCTTC.

The gene calls are TRBV19 and TRBJ1-5; 7 nucleotides align to TRBD1. The germline CDR1 and CDR2 sequences are LNHDA and SQIVND (reference sequence). The CDR3 contains 16 residues. The trim removed 6 bases at V and 0 bases at J, leaving 8 bases unmatched. CDR3 amino acids: CASRRTGAYSNQPQHF. The DNA for the CDR3 is TGTGCCAGTAGAAGGACAGGCGCCTATAGCAATCAGCCCCAGCATTTT.

This clone was observed a handful of times. This chain links TRBV9 with TRBJ2-6; D gene uncertain. Germline loops: CDR1 SGDLS, CDR2 YYNGEE. The V end was cut by 3 bases, the J end by 0 bases, with 1 base between. The CDR3 consists of 13 residues. The CDR3, as DNA: TGTGCCAGCAGCGACTCTGGGGCCAACGTCCTGACTTTC. It translates to CASSDSGANVLTF.

For the CDR3, the DNA is TGCGCCAGCAGCTTGGACGCCTTTGGTTCCGAGCAGTACTTC. It encodes CASSLDAFGSEQYF. The chain combines TRBV5-1 with TRBJ2-7, with no clear D. Trimming took 0 bases from V and 6 from J, leaving 13 bases between them. Looked up from germline, CDR1 is SGHRS and CDR2 is YFSETQ. There are 14 residues in the CDR3.

The chain uses TRBV4-3 and TRBJ1-2; D is perhaps TRBD1 (6 bases). Germline V CDR1 and CDR2: LGHNA, YSLEER. Trimming stripped 2 bases from V and 2 bases from J, with 15 bases between. The CDR3 length is 16 residues. This CDR3 is CASSQLMDRANYGYTF. The CDR3 DNA sequence: TGCGCCAGCAGCCAACTAATGGACAGAGCAAACTATGGCTACACCTTC.

This clone was counted between two and nine times. This rearrangement joins TRBV4-1 to TRBJ1-5, with D tentatively TRBD1 (5 bases). CDR1 is MGHRA and CDR2 is YSYEKL in the germline V gene. There are 15 residues in the CDR3. The V gene lost 1 base and the J gene lost 7 bases, with 14 bases spanning the gap. The CDR3 DNA reads as TGCGCCAGCAGCCAAGGGGCAGGCCAGGGACAGCCCCAGCATTTT. Its protein is CASSQGAGQGQPQHF.

CDR3 protein: CASRQGIGYNEQFF. The CDR3, as DNA: TGTGCCAGTAGACAGGGAATAGGCTACAATGAGCAGTTCTTC. The chain is built from TRBV19 and TRBJ2-1; a possible D gene is TRBD1 (6 bases). The germline V and J ends were trimmed by 6 bases and 3 bases, with 12 bases remaining between them. Germline values: CDR1 LNHDA, CDR2 SQIVND (reference sequence). The CDR3 has 14 amino acids.

The V call is TRBV12-5, the J call TRBJ2-1; 8 bases match TRBD1. CDR1 and CDR2 from the germline V gene are LGHNT and FRNRAP. The CDR3 is 16 amino acids. Trimming removed 9 bases from V and 15 bases from J; junction bases left unmatched: 25. CDR3 in amino acids: CASEDPDRVSTRTRFF. CDR3 nucleotide sequence: TGTGCTAGCGAAGACCCGGACAGGGTCTCGACACGGACACGGTTCTTC. Filled out from reference TRBV12-5 and TRBJ2-1, the complete variable domain reads DARVTQTPRHKVTEMGQEVTMRCQPILGHNTVFWYRQTMMQGLELLAYFRNRAPLDDSGMPKDRFSAEMPDATLATLKIQPSEPRDSAVYFCASEDPDRVSTRTRFFGPGTRLTVL.